This T cell receptor (beta chain) was sequenced during a study of blood T cell repertoires in COVID-19. About the study: In each case, the material was cDNA or gDNA derived from T cells, B-cell-depleted T cells, or PBMCs.

Authors' processing steps: Cell counts per sample came from amplifying reference gene primers. Produced via immunoSEQ multiplex PCR; TCRdb's table is partial and in-frame only. That table furnishes V, J and clone size, whereas the DNA furnished D and trimming. Among hundreds of thousands of clones listed, roughly nine tenths were seen once. Enrolled during active infection, Seattle patients were then followed longitudinally. Deletions cut 0 bases from V and 4 bases from J, with 13 bases between. The germline gives CDR1 SGHTA, CDR2 FQGNSA. CDR3 length equals 15 residues. Material for sequencing was peripheral blood. The chain recombines TRBV7-2 with TRBJ2-7; perhaps TRBD1 as D (6 bases). The clonotype was recovered from a man younger than 30 with COVID-19, enrolled during active disease. CDR3 protein: CASSLAQGRAYEQYF. The DNA of the CDR3 is TGTGCCAGCAGCTTAGCGCAGGGGCGGGCGTACGAGCAGTACTTC.